This T cell receptor (beta chain) originates from a study of patients and donors after allogeneic stem cell transplantation. TCRdb re-called the RT-PCR reads with MiXCR, one entry per CDR3 protein. The sample includes more than 850,000 distinct CDR3 sequences, approximately 19% of them seen just once. Sequenced: blood, either unsorted or a sorted T cell fraction (not recorded which). This sequence originates from a human donor who was either an allogeneic HSCT recipient or a stem cell or donor lymphocyte infusion donor (not recorded which). It is not recorded whose cells these are; they may come from a transplant donor.

Here the CDR3 reads CSARGRQGAVLAFF. The CDR3 nucleotides read TGCAGTGCTAGAGGGCGTCAGGGGGCGGTTTTAGCTTTCTTT. This chain joins TRBV20-1 and TRBJ1-1; 8 nucleotides align to TRBD1. Germline assignment: CDR1 DFQATT and CDR2 SNEGSKA (reference sequence). V was clipped by 1 base and J by 10 bases; unmatched bases: 11. The length of the CDR3 is 14 residues.